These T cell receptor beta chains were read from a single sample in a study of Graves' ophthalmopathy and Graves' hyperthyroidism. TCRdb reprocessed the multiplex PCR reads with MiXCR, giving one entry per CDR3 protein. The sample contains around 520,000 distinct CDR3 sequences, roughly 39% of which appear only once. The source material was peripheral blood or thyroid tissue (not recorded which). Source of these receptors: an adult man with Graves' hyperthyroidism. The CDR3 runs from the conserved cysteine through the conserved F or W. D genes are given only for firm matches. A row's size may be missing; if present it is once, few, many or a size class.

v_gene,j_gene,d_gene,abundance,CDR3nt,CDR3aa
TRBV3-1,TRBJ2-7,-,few,TGTGCCAGCAGCCAAGATCTGGAGCCCTACGAGCAGTACTTC,CASSQDLEPYEQYF
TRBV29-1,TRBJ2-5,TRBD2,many,TGCAGCGTTGACCCCAGACTAGCGGGGGGGCAAGAGACCCAGTACTTC,CSVDPRLAGGQETQYF
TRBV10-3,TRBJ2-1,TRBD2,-,TGTGCCATCACGACTAGCGGGGGTACTGAGCAGTTCTTC,CAITTSGGTEQFF
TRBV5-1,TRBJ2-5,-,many,TGCGCCAGCAGCGCGGAAGAGACCCAGTACTTC,CASSAEETQYF
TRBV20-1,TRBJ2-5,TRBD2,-,TGCAGGGAAGCGGGAGGAGAGACCCAGTACTTC,CREAGGETQYF
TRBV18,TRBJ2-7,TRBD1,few,TGTGCCAGCTCACCGAGGACAGGGTTGGACGAGCAGTACTTC,CASSPRTGLDEQYF
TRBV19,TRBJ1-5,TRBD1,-,TGTGCCAGTAGGAAAGGGGGCTTGGGCAATCAGCCCCAGCATTTT,CASRKGGLGNQPQHF
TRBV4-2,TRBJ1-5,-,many,TGTGCCAGCAGCCAAGCCCATGCACCCAATCAGCCCCAGCATTTT,CASSQAHAPNQPQHF
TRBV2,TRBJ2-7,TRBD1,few,TGTGCCAGCAGTTTCTCGGACAGGGTAGCCTACGAGCAGTACTTC,CASSFSDRVAYEQYF
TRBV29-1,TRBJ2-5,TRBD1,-,TGCAGCTACGGACAGGAGCAAGAGACCCAGTACTTC,CSYGQEQETQYF
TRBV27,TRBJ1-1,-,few,TGTGCCAGCAGTTTGGGCCAGGGAAGGGCTTTCTTT,CASSLGQGRAFF
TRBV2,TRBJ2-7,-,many,TGTGCCAGCGGGGAGGCCTACGAGCAGTACTTC,CASGEAYEQYF
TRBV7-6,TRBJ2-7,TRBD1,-,TGTGCCAGCAGCGATGGGACAGGGGTAAACCACGAGCAGTACTTC,CASSDGTGVNHEQYF
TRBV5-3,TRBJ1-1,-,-,TGTGCCAGTAGGTTGAGCGCTTCTAACGCTGAAGCTTTCTTT,CASRLSASNAEAFF
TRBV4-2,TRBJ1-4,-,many,TGTGCCAGCAGCCAAGATGGCACAGATGGTGAAAAACTGTTTTTT,CASSQDGTDGEKLFF
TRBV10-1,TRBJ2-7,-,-,TGCGCCAGCAGTGGGCCGCCGGGAGAGCAGTACTTC,CASSGPPGEQYF
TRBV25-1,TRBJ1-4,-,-,TGTGCCAGCAGTGTGGCCGTCTCCCTGGGTGAAAAACTGTCTTTT,CASSVAVSLGEKLSF
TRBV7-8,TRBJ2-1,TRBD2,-,TGTGCCAGCAGCCAGCTAACTAGCGGGGGTTACAATGAGCAGTTCTTC,CASSQLTSGGYNEQFF
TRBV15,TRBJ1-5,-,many,TGTGCCACCAGCAGAGATGCGGACGGTAGCAATCAGCCCCAGCATTTT,CATSRDADGSNQPQHF
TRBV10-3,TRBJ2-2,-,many,TGTGCCATCAGACAGAACACCGGGGAGCTGTTTTTT,CAIRQNTGELFF
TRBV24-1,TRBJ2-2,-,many,TGTGCCACCAGTGATAAGGACGGACCGGGCACCGGGGAGCTGTTTTTT,CATSDKDGPGTGELFF
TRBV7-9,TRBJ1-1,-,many,TGTGCCAGCAGCTTAGAAGAGGGCTCTGAAGCTTTCTTT,CASSLEEGSEAFF
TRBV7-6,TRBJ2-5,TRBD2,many,TGTGCCAGCGGACTAGCGCCCATCTTACAAGAGACCCAGTACTTC,CASGLAPILQETQYF
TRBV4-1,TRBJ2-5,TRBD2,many,TGCGCCAGCAGCCAAGAAGGGACTACCCAAGAGACCCAGTACTTC,CASSQEGTTQETQYF
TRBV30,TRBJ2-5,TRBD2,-,TGTGCCTGGAGTGTATTAGCGGGGCAAGAGACCCAGTACTTC,CAWSVLAGQETQYF
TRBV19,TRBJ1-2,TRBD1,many,TGTGCCAGTAGTCCTCATCGGAACAGGGGGCTTTTTGGCTACACCTTC,CASSPHRNRGLFGYTF
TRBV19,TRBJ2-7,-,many,TGTGCCAGTAGTATAGCGGCAGAGACGTTTTACGAGCAGTACTTC,CASSIAAETFYEQYF
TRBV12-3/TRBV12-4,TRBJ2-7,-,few,TGTGCCAGCAGCTTGGGGGCCCAGGGGTCCTACGAGCAGTACTTC,CASSLGAQGSYEQYF
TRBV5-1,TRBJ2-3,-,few,TGCGCCAGCAGCTTGGTAGCGTTGCCAGATACGCAGTATTTT,CASSLVALPDTQYF
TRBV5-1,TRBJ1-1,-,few,TGTGCCAGCAGCTTGGATCCCAGGGACACTGAAGCTTTCTTT,CASSLDPRDTEAFF
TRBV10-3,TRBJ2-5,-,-,TGTGCCATCACCCAGGGGGAGACCCAGTACTTC,CAITQGETQYF
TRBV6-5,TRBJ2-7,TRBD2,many,TGTGCCAGCTTGGGACTAGCGGGCTCCTACGAGCAGTACTTC,CASLGLAGSYEQYF
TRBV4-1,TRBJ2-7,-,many,TGCGCCAGCAGCCAAGATAGGGCCAGGGCAGGGGAGCAGTACTTC,CASSQDRARAGEQYF
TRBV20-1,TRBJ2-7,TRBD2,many,TGCAGTGCTAGAGACCCTAGCGGTTCGACCTACGAGCAGTACTTC,CSARDPSGSTYEQYF
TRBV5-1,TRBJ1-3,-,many,TGCGCCAGCAGCCCCATTGGAAACACCATATATTTT,CASSPIGNTIYF
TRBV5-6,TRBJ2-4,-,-,TGTGCCAGCAGCTATACCGGGCCCTGGGACATTCAGTACTTC,CASSYTGPWDIQYF
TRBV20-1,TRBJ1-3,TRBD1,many,TGCAGTGCCAACCCGCAGGGGGAAGGAAACACCATATATTTT,CSANPQGEGNTIYF
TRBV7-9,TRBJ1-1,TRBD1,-,TGTGCCAGCAGCACCCAACAGGGGTCCCAGCCCCTGGCTTTCTTT,CASSTQQGSQPLAFF